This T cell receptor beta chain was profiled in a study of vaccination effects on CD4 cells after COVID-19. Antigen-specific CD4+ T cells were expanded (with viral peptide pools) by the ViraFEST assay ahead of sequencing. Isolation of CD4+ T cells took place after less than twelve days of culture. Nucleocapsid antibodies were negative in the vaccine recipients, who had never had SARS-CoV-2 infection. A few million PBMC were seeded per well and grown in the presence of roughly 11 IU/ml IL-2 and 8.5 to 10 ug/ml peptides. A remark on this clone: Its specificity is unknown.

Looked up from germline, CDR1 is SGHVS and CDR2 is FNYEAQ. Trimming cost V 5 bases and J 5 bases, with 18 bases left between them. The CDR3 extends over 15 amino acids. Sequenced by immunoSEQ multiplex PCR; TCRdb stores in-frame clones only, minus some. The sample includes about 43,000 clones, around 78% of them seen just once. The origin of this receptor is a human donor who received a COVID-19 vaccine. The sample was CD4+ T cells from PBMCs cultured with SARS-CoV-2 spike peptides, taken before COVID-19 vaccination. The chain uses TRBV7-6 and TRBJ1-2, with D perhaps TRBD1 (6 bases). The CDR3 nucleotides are TGTGCCAGCAGCCCCTGGACAGCAAAAACTTATGGCTACACCTTC. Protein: CASSPWTAKTYGYTF. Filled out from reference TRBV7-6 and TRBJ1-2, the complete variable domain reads GAGVSQSPRYKVTKRGQDVALRCDPISGHVSLYWYRQALGQGPEFLTYFNYEAQQDKSGLPNDRFSAERPEGSISTLTIQRTEQRDSAMYRCASSPWTAKTYGYTFGSGTRLTVV.